Shown below are 3 T cell receptor beta chains from a single sample sequenced in a study of ipilimumab plus nivolumab after autologous stem cell transplantation. Clones were read by immunoSEQ multiplex PCR, and TCRdb kept only the in-frame ones, dropping some. The sample shows tens of thousands of clones, over 80% of them seen only once. This sample comprised PBMCs, obtained in a trial of ipilimumab plus nivolumab as post-transplant consolidation. The receptor source for this set is a male donor with diffuse large B-cell lymphoma.

The chain uses TRBV4-1 and TRBJ2-5, with a weak D call TRBD2 (6 bases). Trimming pared 4 bases from V and 0 bases from J, leaving 15 bases between. Germline V gene data show CDR1 as MGHRA and CDR2 as YSYEKL. This CDR3 region has 16 residues. This CDR3 reads CASSPSFGGNQETQYF. CDR3 nucleotides: TGCGCCAGCAGCCCGTCATTCGGGGGAAACCAAGAGACCCAGTACTTC.

The J gene is TRBJ1-1, the V gene TRBV13; TRBD1 agrees at 10 bases. With 5 bases clipped from V and 1 base from J, the junction kept 19 bases outside the gene matches. The CDR3 sequence is 20 residues long. CDR1 is PRHDT and CDR2 is FYEKMQ in the germline V gene (reference sequence). The DNA for the CDR3 is TGTGCCAGCAGCCCCCTTCCGGGACAGGGGCTAATCGGTGAGAACACTGAAGCTTTCTTT. Amino acids: CASSPLPGQGLIGENTEAFF. The whole variable domain, filled in from reference TRBV13 and TRBJ1-1, reads AAGVIQSPRHLIKEKRETATLKCYPIPRHDTVYWYQQGPGQDPQFLISFYEKMQSDKGSIPDRFSAQQFSDYHSELNMSSLELGDSALYFCASSPLPGQGLIGENTEAFFGQGTRLTVV.

The chain uses TRBV2 and TRBJ2-2; TRBD2 agrees at 7 bases. The CDR3 spans 16 residues. Per germline, CDR1 SNHLY and CDR2 FYNNEI. V lost 5 bases to trimming and J lost 2 bases; unmatched junction nucleotides: 8. As DNA, the CDR3 is TGTGCCAGCAGTCGGACTAGGCCCCAAAACACCGGGGAGCTGTTTTTT. Its translation: CASSRTRPQNTGELFF.